Listed below are T cell receptor beta chains from one sample, sequenced in a study of cytomegalovirus exposure and HLA in healthy donors. Profiling relied on immunoSEQ multiplex PCR, and the TCRdb table lists in-frame clones only, not all of them. The data show more than 110,000 clones, with 60% to 85% seen just once and about 3.9% held by the top ten. Material for sequencing was PBMCs. The receptors here all came from a man aged 18 to 30 in good health and CMV-seronegative. The CDR3 runs from the conserved cysteine through the conserved F or W. A D gene is named only where the DNA matches it firmly. Not every row has a clone size; where given, it reads once, few, many or a size class.

size	J	V	D	DNA	CDR3
few	TRBJ2-3	TRBV5-1	NA	TGCGCCAGCAGCCCGCCCCGGGGCACAGATACGCAGTATTTT	CASSPPRGTDTQYF
NA	TRBJ2-2	TRBV29-1	NA	TGCAGCGTCGAGGTCGCTGTCGACACCGGGGAGCTGTTTTTT	CSVEVAVDTGELFF
NA	TRBJ2-7	TRBV9	NA	TGTGCCAGCAGCCCGCAACTAGCTTTGACTACCTACGAGCAGTACTTC	CASSPQLALTTYEQYF
few	TRBJ2-7	TRBV6-5	TRBD1	TGTGCCAGCAGCAGGGACAGCAGTTTGGTCGAGCAGTACTTC	CASSRDSSLVEQYF
once	TRBJ2-5	TRBV12-5	NA	TGTGCTAGTGGTTTGGGCCTTGGCGGCCAAGAGACCCAGTACTTC	CASGLGLGGQETQYF
NA	TRBJ1-5	TRBV2	NA	TGTGCCAGCGGGGGGACGGTAGATAGCAATCAGCCCCAGCATTTT	CASGGTVDSNQPQHF
NA	TRBJ2-3	TRBV27	NA	TGTGCCAGCAGTTTAACAGCTGAAGGTTATAAGGCGCAGTATTTT	CASSLTAEGYKAQYF
NA	TRBJ2-2	TRBV28	TRBD1	TGTGCCAGCAGTTTAGACCAGGGGGCTTACGGGGAGCTGTTTTTT	CASSLDQGAYGELFF
NA	TRBJ2-1	TRBV14	TRBD1	TGTGCCAGCAGCCAAAACCCCACAGGGGTGGTTGGAAATGAGCAGTTCTTC	CASSQNPTGVVGNEQFF
few	TRBJ2-5	TRBV6-5	TRBD2	TGCACCTCACAGCGGGATGATCGGGAGACCCAGTACTTC	CTSQRDDRETQYF
NA	TRBJ1-5	TRBV30	NA	TGTGCCTGGAGCGTAACCAGTGGGCCCCAGCATTTT	CAWSVTSGPQHF
NA	TRBJ1-3	TRBV7-9	NA	TGTGCCAGCAGCTTAAGGGCAGGGTCTGATCGTGGAAACACCATATATTTT	CASSLRAGSDRGNTIYF
NA	TRBJ1-2	TRBV6-5	NA	TGTGCCAGCACCGGAGGAGCTGGCTACACCTTC	CASTGGAGYTF
few	TRBJ2-7	TRBV11-3	TRBD2	TGTGCCAGCAGCCAGGGGACTAGCGGGAGAGACGAGCAGTACTTC	CASSQGTSGRDEQYF
NA	TRBJ2-3	TRBV7-2	NA	TGTGCCAGCAGCTCCCTCACAGATACGCAGTATTTT	CASSSLTDTQYF
NA	TRBJ1-5	TRBV6-6	NA	TGTGCCAGCAGCCCCTTGTTAAATCAGCCCCAGCATTTT	CASSPLLNQPQHF
NA	TRBJ1-2	TRBV2	NA	TGTGCCACCCCGTCCCCCTGGACGGGAAACTATGGCTACACCTTC	CATPSPWTGNYGYTF
NA	TRBJ1-5	TRBV29-1	TRBD1	TGCAGCGTAGGGACAGGGAGAAGCAATCAGCCCCAGCATTTT	CSVGTGRSNQPQHF
NA	TRBJ2-3	TRBV9	TRBD1	TGTGCCAGCAGCTCGGGACAGGGAGGGGGAGATACGCAGTATTTT	CASSSGQGGGDTQYF
few	TRBJ2-7	TRBV10-2	TRBD1	TGCGCCAGCAGCGGTGAGCGACAGGGACCCTACGAGCAGTACTTC	CASSGERQGPYEQYF
NA	TRBJ1-1	TRBV19	NA	TGTGCCAGTAGTTTTTGGGGCAGCATGAACACTGAAGCTTTCTTT	CASSFWGSMNTEAFF
NA	TRBJ2-4	TRBV25-1	NA	TGTGCCAGCAGTGAATTCGGCAAAAACATTCAGTACTTC	CASSEFGKNIQYF
NA	TRBJ2-2	TRBV7-2	TRBD2	TGTGCCAGCAGCGCCCCGGGACTAGCGGGGGGGCTTCCCGGGGAGCTGTTTTTT	CASSAPGLAGGLPGELFF
NA	TRBJ2-1	TRBV2	NA	TGTGCCAGCAGCCCCCAAGTCCTCAGCTCCTACAATGAGCAGTTCTTC	CASSPQVLSSYNEQFF
NA	TRBJ1-3	TRBV7-2	NA	TGTGCCAGCACCCTTGGGGGGGCTGGAAACACCATATATTTT	CASTLGGAGNTIYF
NA	TRBJ2-7	TRBV29-1	TRBD1	TGCAGCGTTGATCTGACAGGGACCTACGAGCAGTACTTC	CSVDLTGTYEQYF
few	TRBJ2-7	TRBV7-8	TRBD2	TGTGCCAGCAGCTTAAGGTGGCTAGCGGGAAACGAGCAGTACTTC	CASSLRWLAGNEQYF
NA	TRBJ2-7	TRBV7-9	NA	TGTGCCAGCTCCCCCCTCGTTGGGCGCGAGCAGTACTTC	CASSPLVGREQYF
once	TRBJ1-3	TRBV30	NA	TGTGCCTGGAGTGCCAACCCGGGAGAGGGGACTGGAAACACCATATATTTT	CAWSANPGEGTGNTIYF
NA	TRBJ1-4	TRBV5-6	NA	TGTGCCAGCAGCTCCCTCCGGGGAAATGAAAAACTGTTTTTT	CASSSLRGNEKLFF
NA	TRBJ2-3	TRBV19	NA	TGTGCCAGTAGTGCGTCTAGAGGTACGCAGTATTTT	CASSASRGTQYF
NA	TRBJ2-1	TRBV5-1	NA	TGCGCCAGCAGCTTAGCGGGTGAGTCCTACAATGAGCAGTTCTTC	CASSLAGESYNEQFF
NA	TRBJ1-3	TRBV19	TRBD1	TGTGCCAGCGTTAAGGACAGGGCGAACGGAAACACCATATATTTT	CASVKDRANGNTIYF
NA	TRBJ1-5	TRBV19	NA	TGTGCCACCGGACCACAGGATTATAGCAATCAGCCCCAGCATTTT	CATGPQDYSNQPQHF
few	TRBJ2-7	TRBV6-5	TRBD1	TGTGCCAGCAGACGACAGGGAACCTCCCTCTACGAGCAGTACTTC	CASRRQGTSLYEQYF
NA	TRBJ2-7	TRBV7-8	TRBD1	TGTGCCAGCAGCTTACAGACAGGGGTACCCTACGAGCAGTACTTC	CASSLQTGVPYEQYF
NA	TRBJ2-7	TRBV28	TRBD2	TGTGCCAGCAGTTTCCCAGGGACTAGCGGGAGTGTTATCTCCTACGAGCAGTACTTC	CASSFPGTSGSVISYEQYF
NA	TRBJ2-7	TRBV7-9	TRBD2	TGTGCCAGCAGCGCCCCAGGGAGGGAGGGGTACGAGCAGTACTTC	CASSAPGREGYEQYF
NA	TRBJ1-5	TRBV2	NA	TGTGCCAGCAGTGAATATCAGGGGTGGCAGCCCCAGCATTTT	CASSEYQGWQPQHF
NA	TRBJ1-3	TRBV7-5	NA	TGTGCCAGAAGCCTATGTGGAGGACAGGGTTGTGGAAACACCATATATTTT	CARSLCGGQGCGNTIYF
NA	TRBJ1-4	TRBV4-1	NA	TGCGCCAGCAGCCAAGGGACAGATCCAACTAATGAAAAACTGTTTTTT	CASSQGTDPTNEKLFF
NA	TRBJ1-1	TRBV7-2	NA	TGTGCCAGCAGCTTAGACCCAGGTAGATTAGACACTGAAGCTTTCTTT	CASSLDPGRLDTEAFF
few	TRBJ2-1	TRBV18	NA	TGTGCCAGCTCACCAATAAGGGAGAATGAGCAGTTCTTC	CASSPIRENEQFF
NA	TRBJ1-2	TRBV27	TRBD1	TGTGCCAGCAGTTCGGACAGGGGACTAAACTATGGCTACACCTTC	CASSSDRGLNYGYTF
few	TRBJ1-5	TRBV6-1	TRBD1	TGTGCCAGCAGGTGGGACAGGGGAAACAATCAGCCCCAGCATTTT	CASRWDRGNNQPQHF
NA	TRBJ1-1	TRBV5-1	NA	TGCGCCAGCAGCTTCCAAACATCGAACACTGAAGCTTTCTTT	CASSFQTSNTEAFF
NA	TRBJ2-1	TRBV29-1	NA	TGCAGCGCTACCGGACAGAGCTCCTACAATGAGCAGTTCTTC	CSATGQSSYNEQFF
few	TRBJ1-2	TRBV5-4	NA	TGTGCCAGCAGCTTGGGAGTTAATGGCTACACCTTC	CASSLGVNGYTF
NA	TRBJ2-1	TRBV29-1	NA	TGCAGCGTTGAACTCGGAGCTCTGGATGGGTCGGGTGAGCAGTTCTTC	CSVELGALDGSGEQFF
NA	TRBJ1-1	TRBV18	NA	TGTGCCAGCTCACCCCTGGTCCGGGGGGGGAACACTGAAGCTTTCTTT	CASSPLVRGGNTEAFF
NA	TRBJ2-7	TRBV2	NA	TGTGCCAGCAGTGATCCGAGAGTACCCGGGGAGCAGTACTTC	CASSDPRVPGEQYF
few	TRBJ2-7	TRBV28	TRBD1	TGTGCCAGCAGTTTTGGGGCTGGGCGACAGGGTGCCTACGAGCAGTACTTC	CASSFGAGRQGAYEQYF
NA	TRBJ1-6	TRBV2	NA	TGTGCCAGCAGTGTTGACAGTTCACCCCTCCACTTT	CASSVDSSPLHF
NA	TRBJ2-1	TRBV9	NA	TGTGCCAGCAGCGAGTCCGGGAGCTCCTACAATGAGCAGTTCTTC	CASSESGSSYNEQFF
NA	TRBJ1-2	TRBV7-9	NA	TGTGCCAGCAGCTTAGGAGGAACTAACTATGGCTACACCTTC	CASSLGGTNYGYTF